The 21 T cell receptor beta chains presented below share a single source sample, sequenced in a study of cytomegalovirus exposure and HLA in healthy donors. The PCR had 60 Vbeta and 13 Jbeta primers. Sequenced by immunoSEQ multiplex PCR; TCRdb stores in-frame clones only, minus some. The sample lists around 150,000 clones, approximately 73% occurring once. Sequenced input: PBMCs. The source is a man aged 50-59 years in good health and CMV-seronegative.

The chain is built from TRBV6-1 and TRBJ1-1; weak D call: TRBD1 (6 bases). Trimming removed 8 bases at V and 6 bases at J, with 22 bases between. Germline loops: CDR1 MNHNS, CDR2 SASEGT. The CDR3 sequence is 15 residues long. The CDR3 spells CASGLYREGAAEAFF. The CDR3 DNA follows: TGTGCCAGCGGCTTGTACAGGGAGGGCGCCGCTGAAGCTTTCTTT.

This chain joins TRBV11-2 and TRBJ1-1, with a weak D call TRBD1 (5 bases). The CDR3 totals 14 residues. CDR1 is SGHAT, CDR2 FQNNGV, per germline. V was shortened by 3 bases and J by 5 bases, with 13 bases between the two germline ends. For the CDR3, the DNA is TGTGCCAGCAGCTTGAACGCGGGGGGGACTGAAGCTTTCTTT. Translating gives CASSLNAGGTEAFF. The variable domain in full, completed from reference TRBV11-2 and TRBJ1-1, reads EAGVAQSPRYKIIEKRQSVAFWCNPISGHATLYWYQQILGQGPKLLIQFQNNGVVDDSQLPKDRFSAERLKGVDSTLKIQPAKLEDSAVYLCASSLNAGGTEAFFGQGTRLTVV.

The chain carries TRBV11-3 and TRBJ2-5; 7 nucleotides align to TRBD2. Germline trimming cut 3 bases from V and 5 bases from J; bases unmatched to any gene: 12. The CDR3 is 16 amino acids. The germline V gene has CDR1 SGHNT and CDR2 YENEEA. Here the CDR3 DNA reads TGTGCCAGCAGCTTGGCGAGCGGGATTACGGGGGAGACCCAGTACTTC. It codes for CASSLASGITGETQYF.

The chain couples TRBV4-3 to TRBJ1-3; D not certain. The CDR3 runs 17 residues. Germline V gene sequence: CDR1 LGHNA, CDR2 YSLEER. V dropped 1 base and J dropped 0 bases, with 13 bases sitting between them. The CDR3 loop is CASSQASHTASGNTIYF. CDR3 sequence (DNA): TGCGCCAGCAGCCAAGCCTCCCATACAGCCTCTGGAAACACCATATATTTT.

The chain employs TRBV5-1 and TRBJ2-2, with unresolved D. CDR1 SGHRS and CDR2 YFSETQ come from the germline V gene. The CDR3 extends over 13 amino acids. CDR3 amino acids: CPSRPSILGELFF. The CDR3 nucleotides are TGCCCGAGCAGGCCTTCTATACTTGGGGAGCTGTTTTTT.

This clone was recorded only once. V and J are TRBV7-9 and TRBJ1-2, with 9 bases that match TRBD1. This CDR3 has 14 residues. The germline V gene has CDR1 SEHNR and CDR2 FQNEAQ (reference sequence). The trim removed 1 base at V and 9 bases at J, leaving 6 bases unmatched. CDR3 sequence reads: CASSLEGQGRRYTF. The CDR3 DNA reads as TGTGCCAGCAGCTTAGAGGGACAGGGAAGACGCTACACCTTC.

This CDR3 is CSVKGGAGAKNIQYF. The CDR3 DNA reads as TGCAGCGTTAAGGGGGGGGCAGGGGCCAAAAACATTCAGTACTTC. The chain carries TRBV29-1 and TRBJ2-4; D might be TRBD2 (7 bases). CDR1 is SQVTM, CDR2 ANQGSEA, per germline. Trimming pared 5 bases from V and 1 base from J, leaving 15 bases between. The CDR3 is 15 residues long.

This chain links TRBV10-1 with TRBJ1-1; D not resolved. V lost 6 bases, J lost 5 bases, and 13 bases lay in between. Germline V gene lookup returns CDR1 WNHNN and CDR2 SYGVQD (reference sequence). The CDR3 has 13 amino acids. Written as DNA, the CDR3 is TGCGCCAGCAGAGAAGGTGGAGGGACTGAAGCTTTCTTT. Encoded protein: CASREGGGTEAFF.

This chain links TRBV29-1 with TRBJ1-2; the D is unclear. The CDR3 covers 12 residues. CDR1 is SQVTM and CDR2 is ANQGSEA in the germline V gene. The V end lost 7 bases, the J end lost 1 base, and 10 bases lay between the germline ends. The CDR3 DNA reads as TGCAGCGCCCCATCGGGTAACTATGGCTACACCTTC. Amino acids: CSAPSGNYGYTF. Supplemented by reference TRBV29-1 and TRBJ1-2, the full variable domain reads SAVISQKPSRDICQRGTSLTIQCQVDSQVTMMFWYRQQPGQSLTLIATANQGSEATYESGFVIDKFPISRPNLTFSTLTVSNMSPEDSSIYLCSAPSGNYGYTFGSGTRLTVV.

This chain joins TRBV7-2 and TRBJ2-3; TRBD2 agrees at 9 bases. Looked up from germline, CDR1 is SGHTA and CDR2 is FQGNSA. J lost 3 bases, V lost 3 bases, and 7 bases had no gene match. CDR3 length equals 16 residues. In nucleotides, the CDR3 is TGTGCCAGCAGCTTCAGAGTAGCGGGGGCTACAGATACGCAGTATTTT. Its translation is CASSFRVAGATDTQYF.

The chain combines TRBV27 with TRBJ1-1, with TRBD1 matching 7 bases. V shed 5 bases and J 5 bases; nucleotides not matched to a gene: 8. Germline V lookup: CDR1 MNHEY, CDR2 SMNVEV (reference sequence). The CDR3 is made up of 14 amino acids. The chain's CDR3 is CASSPHQTGTEAFF. The CDR3 nucleotides read TGTGCCAGCAGTCCCCACCAGACAGGGACTGAAGCTTTCTTT.

The genes are TRBV5-1 and TRBJ1-1; 7 nucleotides match TRBD1. Trimming took 5 bases from V and 1 from J; bases not matched to a gene: 5. Germline-derived CDR1 and CDR2 are SGHRS and YFSETQ. The CDR3 has 14 amino acids. CDR3 sequence reads: CASSMGQTNTEAFF. The CDR3 DNA reads TGCGCCAGCAGTATGGGACAGACGAACACTGAAGCTTTCTTT. The complete variable domain, with remaining parts taken from reference TRBV5-1 and TRBJ1-1, reads KAGVTQTPRYLIKTRGQQVTLSCSPISGHRSVSWYQQTPGQGLQFLFEYFSETQRNKGNFPGRFSGRQFSNSRSEMNVSTLELGDSALYLCASSMGQTNTEAFFGQGTRLTVV.

The chain employs TRBV16 and TRBJ1-5; D is ambiguous. Between the trimmed V and J ends, which lost 0 bases and 0 bases, there was a span of 6 bases. From germline, CDR1 is KGHSY and CDR2 FQNENV. This CDR3 contains 15 residues. The CDR3 reads CASSQSRNSNQPQHF. In nucleotides, the CDR3 is TGTGCCAGCAGCCAATCGAGAAATAGCAATCAGCCCCAGCATTTT.

The V and J genes are TRBV6-5 and TRBJ1-1; 7 bases are a match to TRBD1. The germline gives CDR1 MNHEY, CDR2 SVGAGI. The CDR3 contains 15 residues. V was clipped by 9 bases and J by 0 bases; unmatched bases: 10. Here the CDR3 reads CASKIQGNLNTEAFF. The CDR3 DNA reads as TGTGCCAGTAAAATACAGGGGAACCTGAACACTGAAGCTTTCTTT.

V and J are TRBV7-2 and TRBJ2-4, with 8 bases identical to TRBD2. The CDR3 spans 15 residues. Germline CDR1 and CDR2: SGHTA and FQGNSA. The V and J ends lost 4 bases and 9 bases, in that order; junction bases with no gene match: 11. The CDR3 loop is CASSYGGGEAGIQYF. The CDR3 nucleotides read TGTGCCAGCAGCTACGGGGGGGGCGAAGCGGGCATTCAGTACTTC.

This CDR3 is CASSPFLTGSYEQYF. The CDR3 nucleotides are TGTGCCAGCAGCCCCTTCCTCACAGGGTCCTACGAGCAGTACTTC. The chain carries TRBV7-2 and TRBJ2-7, with D perhaps matching TRBD1 (6 bases). This CDR3 comprises 15 residues. CDR1 SGHTA and CDR2 FQGNSA come from the germline V gene. V was cut by 5 bases and J by 1 base, with 15 bases left in between.

The V call is TRBV7-2, the J call TRBJ1-1, with 7 bases fitting TRBD1. The V and J ends lost 6 bases and 6 bases, in that order; junction bases with no gene match: 7. CDR3 size: 13 residues. Looked up from germline, CDR1 is SGHTA and CDR2 is FQGNSA. Written as DNA, the CDR3 is TGTGCCAGCAGGACACAAACAGGGGCTGAAGCTTTCTTT. The encoded protein is CASRTQTGAEAFF.

This rearrangement joins TRBV6-6 to TRBJ1-5; D possibly corresponds to TRBD1 (5 bases). Trimming pared 2 bases from V and 3 bases from J, leaving 8 bases between. CDR1 is MNHNY and CDR2 is SVGAGI in the germline V gene (reference sequence). CDR3 length: 14 amino acids. Written as DNA, the CDR3 is TGTGCCAGCAGTTACGGGGGGACCAATCAGCCCCAGCATTTT. It specifies CASSYGGTNQPQHF.

The chain employs TRBV19 and TRBJ1-5; the D gene is possibly TRBD1 (6 bases). The germline gives CDR1 LNHDA, CDR2 SQIVND (reference sequence). V was trimmed by 5 bases and J by 6 bases, leaving 20 bases between them. The CDR3 length is 16 residues. This CDR3 reads CASSPQGWGGTQPQHF. CDR3 in DNA: TGTGCCAGTAGTCCCCAGGGATGGGGGGGCACTCAGCCCCAGCATTTT.

The V and J genes are TRBV2 and TRBJ1-5, with a tentative D call TRBD1 (5 bases). This CDR3 region has 14 residues. From germline, CDR1 is SNHLY and CDR2 FYNNEI. The V end was cut by 1 base, the J end by 7 bases, with 11 bases between. The CDR3 DNA is TGTGCCAGCAGTGAAGTCGGGGGTCAGCAGCCCCAGCATTTT. Residues: CASSEVGGQQPQHF.

The chain combines TRBV11-2 with TRBJ2-7; weak D call: TRBD2 (7 bases). V gave up 3 bases and J gave up 3 bases, with 12 bases separating them. The CDR3 sequence is 14 residues long. Germline V gene sequence: CDR1 SGHAT, CDR2 FQNNGV. The DNA for the CDR3 is TGTGCCAGCAGCTTGGCGGGGGCGGGCTACGAGCAGTACTTC. Protein sequence: CASSLAGAGYEQYF.